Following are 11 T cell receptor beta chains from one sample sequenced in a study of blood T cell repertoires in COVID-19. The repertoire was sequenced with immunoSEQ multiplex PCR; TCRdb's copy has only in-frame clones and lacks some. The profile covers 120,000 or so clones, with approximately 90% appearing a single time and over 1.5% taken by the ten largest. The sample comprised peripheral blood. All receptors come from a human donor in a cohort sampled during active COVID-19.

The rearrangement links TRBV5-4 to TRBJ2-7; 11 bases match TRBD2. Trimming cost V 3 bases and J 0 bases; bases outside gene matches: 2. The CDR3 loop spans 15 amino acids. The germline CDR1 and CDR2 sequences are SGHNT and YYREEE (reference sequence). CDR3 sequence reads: CASSYLAGGSYEQYF. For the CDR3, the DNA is TGTGCCAGCAGCTACCTAGCGGGGGGCTCCTACGAGCAGTACTTC.

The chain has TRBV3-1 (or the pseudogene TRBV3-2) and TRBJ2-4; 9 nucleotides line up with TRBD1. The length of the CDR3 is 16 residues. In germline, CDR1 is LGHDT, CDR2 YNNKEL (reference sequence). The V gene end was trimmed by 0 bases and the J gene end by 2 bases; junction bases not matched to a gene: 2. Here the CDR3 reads CASSQEGQGTKNIQYF. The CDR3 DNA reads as TGTGCCAGCAGCCAAGAGGGACAGGGTACCAAAAACATTCAGTACTTC.

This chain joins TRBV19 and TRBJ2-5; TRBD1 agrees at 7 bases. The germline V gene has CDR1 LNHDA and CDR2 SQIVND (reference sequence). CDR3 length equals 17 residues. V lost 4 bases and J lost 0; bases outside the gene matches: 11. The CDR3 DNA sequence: TGTGCCAGTAGTACACTCACCGGGACAGAGTACCAAGAGACCCAGTACTTC. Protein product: CASSTLTGTEYQETQYF.

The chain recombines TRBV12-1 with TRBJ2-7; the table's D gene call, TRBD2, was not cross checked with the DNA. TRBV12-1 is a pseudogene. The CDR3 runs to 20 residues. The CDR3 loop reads CASSLCRPTGPGTDAYEQYF. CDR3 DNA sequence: TGTGCCAGCAGCTTGTGCAGACCTACCGGACCCGGGACTGACGCCTACGAGCAGTACTTC.

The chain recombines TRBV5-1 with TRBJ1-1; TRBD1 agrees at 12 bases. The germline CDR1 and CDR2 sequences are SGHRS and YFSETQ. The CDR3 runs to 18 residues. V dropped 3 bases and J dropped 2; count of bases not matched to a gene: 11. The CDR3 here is CASSSFGTGGRRNTEAFF. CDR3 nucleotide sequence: TGCGCCAGCAGCTCCTTCGGGACAGGGGGCAGAAGAAACACTGAAGCTTTCTTT.

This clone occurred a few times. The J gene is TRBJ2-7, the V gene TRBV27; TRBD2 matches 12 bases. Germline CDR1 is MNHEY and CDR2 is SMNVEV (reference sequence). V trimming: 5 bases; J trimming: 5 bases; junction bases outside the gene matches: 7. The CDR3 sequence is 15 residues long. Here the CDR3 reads CASSHLAGGRNEQYF. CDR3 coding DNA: TGTGCCAGCAGTCACCTAGCGGGAGGGCGTAACGAGCAGTACTTC.

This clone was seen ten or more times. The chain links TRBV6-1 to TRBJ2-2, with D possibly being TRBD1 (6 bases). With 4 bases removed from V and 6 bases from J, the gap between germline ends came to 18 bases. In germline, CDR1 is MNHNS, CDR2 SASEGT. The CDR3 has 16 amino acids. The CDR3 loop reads CASSARQAPMAGELFF. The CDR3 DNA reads TGTGCCAGCAGTGCCCGACAGGCACCCATGGCCGGGGAGCTGTTTTTT.

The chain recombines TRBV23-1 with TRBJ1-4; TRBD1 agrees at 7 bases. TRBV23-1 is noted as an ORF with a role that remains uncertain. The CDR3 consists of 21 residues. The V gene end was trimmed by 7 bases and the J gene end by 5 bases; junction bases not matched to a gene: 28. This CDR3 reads CASNYGAGGPSLNRKNEKLFF. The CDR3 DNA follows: TGCGCCAGCAACTATGGGGCAGGGGGACCTTCCCTCAACCGGAAAAATGAAAAACTGTTTTTT.

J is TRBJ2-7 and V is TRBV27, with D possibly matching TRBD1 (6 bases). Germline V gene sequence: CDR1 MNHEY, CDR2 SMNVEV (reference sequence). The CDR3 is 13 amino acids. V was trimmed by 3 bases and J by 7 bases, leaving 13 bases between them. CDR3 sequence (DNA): TGTGCCAGCAGTTTCCAACAGGGAGATGAGCAGTACTTC. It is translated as CASSFQQGDEQYF.

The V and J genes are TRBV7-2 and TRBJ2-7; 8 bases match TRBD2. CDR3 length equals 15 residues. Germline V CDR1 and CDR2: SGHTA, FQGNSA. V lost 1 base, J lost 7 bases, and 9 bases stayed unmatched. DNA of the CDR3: TGTGCCAGCAGCTTAGTGGACGGGAGGGTGAGGGAGCAGTACTTC. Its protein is CASSLVDGRVREQYF.

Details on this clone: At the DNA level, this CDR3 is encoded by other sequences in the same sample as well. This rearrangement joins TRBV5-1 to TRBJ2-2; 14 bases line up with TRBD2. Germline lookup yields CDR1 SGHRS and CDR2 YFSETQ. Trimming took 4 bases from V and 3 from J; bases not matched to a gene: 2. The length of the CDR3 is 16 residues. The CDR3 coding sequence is TGCGCCAGCAGCGGGGGACTAGCGGGGGACACCGGGGAGCTGTTTTTT. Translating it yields CASSGGLAGDTGELFF.